The rows below give T cell receptor beta chains drawn from one sample of a study of cytomegalovirus exposure and HLA in healthy donors. Profiled with immunoSEQ multiplex PCR; TCRdb holds only in-frame clones, not every one. Among about 130,000 clones, around 67% were seen once, and the ten largest hold around 4%. Material: PBMCs. The receptors stem from a man between 18 and 29 years old in good health and CMV-seropositive. Both conserved end residues are part of each CDR3. A D gene is named only where the DNA matches it firmly. Not every row has a clone size; where given, it reads once, few, many or a size class.

>NA|TRBJ2-1|TRBD1|TRBV30
CAWTSRDRGRFNDEQFF
TGTGCCTGGACCTCCCGGGACAGGGGGCGGTTTAACGATGAGCAGTTCTTC
>NA|TRBJ2-1|TRBD2|TRBV7-2
CASSARLAGFQGEQFF
TGTGCCAGCAGCGCCCGACTAGCGGGATTCCAGGGTGAGCAGTTCTTC
>NA|TRBJ2-3|NA|TRBV6-4
CANSLEGASDTQYF
TGTGCCAACTCTCTCGAGGGAGCGTCAGATACGCAGTATTTT
>many|TRBJ2-7|TRBD1|TRBV5-6
CASSSQGAYEQYF
TGTGCCAGCAGCTCACAGGGGGCCTACGAGCAGTACTTC
>few|TRBJ2-7|TRBD1|TRBV19
CASSQPGTGSREQYF
TGTGCCAGTAGTCAGCCCGGGACAGGATCACGGGAGCAGTACTTC
>NA|TRBJ2-7|NA|TRBV27
CASSLALSYEQYF
TGTGCCAGCAGTTTAGCACTCTCCTACGAGCAGTACTTC
>NA|TRBJ1-5|NA|TRBV19
CASNVNPQHF
TGTGCCAGTAATGTCAATCCCCAGCATTTT
>NA|TRBJ1-2|NA|TRBV6-5
CASSYGSAGGYTF
TGTGCCAGCAGTTACGGATCGGCGGGGGGCTACACCTTC
>few|TRBJ2-5|NA|TRBV25-1
CASSGLVEQYF
TGTGCCAGCAGTGGGTTGGTGGAGCAGTACTTC
>NA|TRBJ1-2|TRBD1|TRBV28
CASRGSETGVMNYGYTF
TGTGCCAGCAGAGGCTCCGAGACAGGGGTTATGAACTATGGCTACACCTTC
>NA|TRBJ1-3|TRBD1|TRBV7-2
CASSLRDRISGNTIYF
TGTGCCAGCAGCTTACGGGACAGGATCTCTGGAAACACCATATATTTT
>NA|TRBJ1-1|NA|TRBV7-9
CASSSLQTAGTEAFF
TGTGCCAGCAGCTCCCTCCAGACAGCGGGCACTGAAGCTTTCTTT
>NA|TRBJ1-1|NA|TRBV11-2
CASSLDPRVWVTEAFF
TGTGCCAGCAGCTTAGATCCCCGGGTGTGGGTCACTGAAGCTTTCTTT
>NA|TRBJ1-2|TRBD1|TRBV28
CASSSGTVGYTF
TGTGCCAGCAGTTCGGGGACAGTTGGCTACACCTTC
>NA|TRBJ1-4|NA|TRBV27
CASRSAREGTRLGEKLFF
TGTGCCAGCAGGTCGGCCCGGGAGGGGACCCGTTTAGGCGAAAAACTGTTTTTT
>NA|TRBJ1-1|NA|TRBV7-9
CASSPRGRVNTEAFF
TGTGCCAGCAGCCCCAGGGGTAGGGTGAACACTGAAGCTTTCTTT
>NA|TRBJ2-7|TRBD2|TRBV28
CASSPWRGLSSYEQYF
TGTGCCAGCTCTCCATGGCGGGGGTTAAGCTCCTACGAGCAGTACTTC
>NA|TRBJ2-2|TRBD2|TRBV7-6
CASSQAGDFTGELFF
TGTGCCAGCAGCCAGGCGGGGGACTTCACCGGGGAGCTGTTTTTT
>NA|TRBJ2-1|NA|TRBV29-1
CSVEPKTAAINNEQFF
TGCAGCGTTGAACCAAAGACAGCCGCTATTAACAATGAGCAGTTCTTC
>NA|TRBJ2-7|TRBD1|TRBV6-5
CASSYIIGGGYEQYF
TGTGCCAGCAGTTACATCATAGGGGGCGGCTACGAGCAGTACTTC
>NA|TRBJ1-1|TRBD1|TRBV7-9
CASSARQGRGAFF
TGTGCCAGCAGCGCCCGACAGGGTAGGGGCGCTTTCTTT
>NA|TRBJ1-5|NA|TRBV10-3
CAVQDNSNQPQHF
TGTGCCGTACAGGATAATAGCAATCAGCCCCAGCATTTT
>NA|TRBJ1-5|NA|TRBV2
CASSDGGLKPQHF
TGTGCCAGCAGTGACGGGGGGCTGAAGCCCCAGCATTTT
>NA|TRBJ2-3|NA|TRBV19
CASSDYRTDTQYF
TGTGCCAGTTCGGACTATCGCACAGATACGCAGTATTTT
>NA|TRBJ2-1|TRBD1|TRBV6-6
CASSPPPGQGPNEQFF
TGTGCCAGCAGTCCCCCACCGGGACAGGGACCCAATGAGCAGTTCTTC
>few|TRBJ2-7|TRBD2|TRBV4-3
CASSQETSGGDYEQYF
TGCGCCAGCAGCCAAGAAACGAGCGGGGGAGATTACGAGCAGTACTTC
>NA|TRBJ1-5|TRBD1|TRBV5-8
CASSLKSGGQPQHF
TGTGCCAGCAGCTTGAAGTCAGGGGGACAGCCCCAGCATTTT
>NA|TRBJ2-5|TRBD1|TRBV7-9
CASSHPMGQGEETQYF
TGTGCCAGCAGCCATCCCATGGGACAGGGGGAAGAGACCCAGTACTTC
>few|TRBJ2-4|TRBD2|TRBV10-1
CASSSGGAKNIQYF
TGCGCCAGCAGTAGCGGGGGGGCCAAAAACATTCAGTACTTC
>NA|TRBJ2-1|NA|TRBV5-4
CASSLPGLEQFF
TGTGCCAGCAGCTTACCGGGACTGGAGCAGTTCTTC
>once|TRBJ1-1|NA|TRBV7-2
CASSPGPRGTEAFF
TGTGCCAGCAGCCCCGGCCCCCGGGGCACTGAAGCTTTCTTT
>NA|TRBJ1-5|NA|TRBV10-1
CASQQGLNQPQHF
TGCGCCAGTCAACAGGGATTAAATCAGCCCCAGCATTTT
>NA|TRBJ2-7|TRBD2|TRBV27
CASSPLLAGVAPYEQYF
TGTGCCAGCAGTCCCTTACTAGCGGGAGTTGCCCCCTACGAGCAGTACTTC
>NA|TRBJ2-1|TRBD2|TRBV28
CASSFQREGREQFF
TGTGCCAGCAGTTTCCAGCGGGAGGGAAGGGAGCAGTTCTTC
>NA|TRBJ1-2|NA|TRBV7-2
CASSLGRLGAASYGYTF
TGTGCCAGCAGCTTAGGAAGATTGGGGGCTGCCTCCTATGGCTACACCTTC
>few|TRBJ2-7|TRBD2|TRBV13
CASSSTAGGHREQYF
TGTGCCAGCAGCTCGACCGCGGGAGGGCACCGCGAGCAGTACTTC
>NA|TRBJ2-7|TRBD1|TRBV19
CASSVRQGANGDEQYF
TGTGCCAGTAGTGTCCGACAGGGGGCGAACGGGGACGAGCAGTACTTC
>NA|TRBJ1-2|NA|TRBV28
CAIPALGQSGYTF
TGTGCCATACCCGCCCTGGGACAATCCGGCTACACCTTC
>few|TRBJ2-7|TRBD2|TRBV28
CASSLSLTSGRPSSYEQYF
TGTGCCAGCAGTTTATCTTTGACTAGCGGGAGGCCAAGCTCCTACGAGCAGTACTTC
>NA|TRBJ2-3|NA|TRBV29-1
CSVDPQITDTQYF
TGCAGCGTTGATCCCCAGATCACAGATACGCAGTATTTT
>NA|TRBJ2-5|TRBD2|TRBV5-1
CASSFYLAGGETQYF
TGCGCCAGCAGCTTCTATCTAGCGGGGGGCGAGACCCAGTACTTC
>NA|TRBJ2-3|NA|TRBV18
CASKPSLTDTQYF
TGTGCCAGCAAACCTAGCCTCACAGATACGCAGTATTTT
>few|TRBJ2-1|NA|TRBV4-2
CASSQEVSSLDEQFF
TGTGCCAGCAGCCAAGAAGTTTCCAGTCTCGATGAGCAGTTCTTC